This record looks at one TCR beta chain sequence and its context. Its antigen remains unidentified. This entry is derived from a study of T-cell memory formation after mild COVID-19. Study background: TCR clusters were mostly confined to one donor each.

Whole-study findings and limits: Pre-infection memory already had some responding clones, implying cross-reactive memory joined. SARS-CoV-2 specificity of second-wave clones peaking day 37 was unconfirmed.

V lost 0 bases to trimming and J lost 7 bases, with 14 bases between them. Germline assignment: CDR1 SGHRS and CDR2 YFSETQ. The CDR3 length is 16 residues. Constant-segment primers and 5'RACE yielded cDNA libraries for TCR alpha and TCR beta, each carrying sample barcodes and UMIs. Each CDR3 protein gets one entry after TCRdb re-called the 5' RACE reads with MiXCR. The repertoire holds hundreds of thousands of distinct CDR3 sequences, with more than 15% as singletons. This chain uses TRBV5-1 with TRBJ1-6; no clear D. The TCR comes from a young man who had mild COVID-19 (a few samples of this study predate the infection). Cell type and time point are not known. Input material: PBMCs or a T cell subset sorted from them (not recorded which). The CDR3 coding sequence is TGCGCCAGCAGCTTGGCCGGGAGCAGGTTCAATTCACCCCTCCACTTT. Its protein product is CASSLAGSRFNSPLHF.